The clone carrying this T cell receptor beta chain was seen many times. This sample was included in a study of T-cell reconstitution after alpha-beta-depleted transplantation in children. Unique molecular identifiers tagged the TCRbeta library. TCRdb passed the PCR reads through MiXCR, listing each CDR3 protein once. The repertoire holds roughly 220,000 distinct CDR3 sequences, with about 8.8% as singletons. The length of the CDR3 is 17 residues. Trimming took 3 bases from V and 0 from J, leaving 16 bases between them. Germline loops: CDR1 LGHNT, CDR2 FRNRAP. The material was PBMCs from the stem cell graft donor, obtained from the stem cell graft. This chain uses TRBV12-5 with TRBJ2-3; D is uncertain. The clonotype originates from a human donor who donated a stem cell graft to a child with SCID. This CDR3 reads CASGLGRYGSSTDTQYF. The CDR3 DNA reads as TGTGCTAGTGGTTTAGGGCGGTACGGTTCTAGCACAGATACGCAGTATTTT.